The T cell receptor beta chain described here comes from a study of Graves' ophthalmopathy and Graves' hyperthyroidism. Study as a whole: Samples of peripheral blood were obtained at initial diagnosis, prior to treatment of any kind.

Germline loops: CDR1 SGHRS, CDR2 YFSETQ. Losses at the gene ends were 4 bases for V and 6 bases for J; bases not matched to a gene: 11. CDR3 length: 15 amino acids. Scientists amplified the TCR beta CDR3 regions from RNA transcripts. The first round was an RT-PCR with HTBI primers, and the second round was a multiplex PCR. MiXCR, applied by TCRdb to the multiplex PCR reads, yields one record per CDR3 protein. The sample contains 680,000 or so distinct CDR3 sequences, approximately 21% of which appear only once. Study-wide points: Detected in blood as well were most expanded thyroid clonotypes with frequency above 0.001. A model of 13 signatures distinguished ophthalmopathy from stable hyperthyroidism at about 86% sensitivity and around 81% specificity.

This clonotype was detected ten times or more. The antigen remains unidentified. PBMCs had their origin in fresh peripheral blood (more than 9.5 ml). The sequence derives from a woman under 30 with stable Graves' hyperthyroidism. Some clones in this sample may be carry-over from other donors' samples. Sequenced: peripheral blood. This chain joins TRBV5-1 and TRBJ2-7; 9 bases map to TRBD1. CDR3 in DNA: TGCGCCAGCAGCACACCGGGACAGGGAGAGTCCGAGCAGTACTTC. This encodes CASSTPGQGESEQYF.